What follows are 13 T cell receptor beta chains derived from one specimen sequenced in a study of resident and recirculating memory T cells in vitiligo. Clones were sequenced by immunoSEQ multiplex PCR, and TCRdb holds only the in-frame ones, with some missing. This sample yields around 78,000 clones, of which 92% are seen a single time; 4% to 5.5% belongs to the top ten. The sample taken for sequencing was blood. Receptor source: a male donor with vitiligo.

The gene calls are TRBV19 and TRBJ2-1; TRBD2 aligns across 9 bases. The CDR3 runs to 14 residues. Germline-derived CDR1 and CDR2 are LNHDA and SQIVND (reference sequence). The junction had 5 bases not matched to a gene; V was cut back by 11 bases and J by 0 bases. The CDR3 loop reads CASRSGSSYNEQFF. The CDR3 region has the DNA TGTGCCTCACGTAGCGGGAGCTCCTACAATGAGCAGTTCTTC. Variable domain in full (rest from reference TRBV19 and TRBJ2-1): DGGITQSPKYLFRKEGQNVTLSCEQNLNHDAMYWYRQDPGQGLRLIYYSQIVNDFQKGDIAEGYSVSREKKESFPLTVTSAQKNPTAFYLCASRSGSSYNEQFFGPGTRLTVL.

V gene TRBV6-6 combines with J gene TRBJ2-7; 7 nucleotides line up with TRBD1. This CDR3 spans 15 amino acids. Germline trimming cut 0 bases from V and 5 bases from J; bases unmatched to any gene: 7. Germline values: CDR1 MNHNY, CDR2 SVGAGI (reference sequence). CDR3 amino acids: CASSYSMRQGNEQYF. The CDR3 coding sequence is TGTGCCAGCAGTTACTCGATGCGACAGGGCAACGAGCAGTACTTC.

V usage is TRBV7-9 and J usage is TRBJ2-1; tentatively, D is TRBD2 (5 bases). This CDR3 region has 14 residues. The germline CDR1 and CDR2 sequences are SEHNR and FQNEAQ (reference sequence). V lost 1 base to trimming and J lost 6 bases, with 10 bases between them. CDR3 in amino acids: CASSLERLANEQFF. The CDR3 nucleotides read TGTGCCAGCAGCTTAGAGCGGTTGGCCAATGAGCAGTTCTTC.

This chain links TRBV19 with TRBJ1-1; TRBD1 agrees at 8 bases. The V gene's germline CDR1 is LNHDA and CDR2 SQIVND (reference sequence). CDR3 length equals 13 residues. After removal of 3 bases from V and 7 bases from J, the junction contained 4 bases not matched to a gene. The CDR3 region is CASSIQGAGEAFF. CDR3 nucleotides: TGTGCCAGTAGTATTCAGGGGGCAGGTGAAGCTTTCTTT.

The V and J genes are TRBV5-1 and TRBJ2-3, with 7 bases that match TRBD1. J was trimmed by 2 bases and V by 4 bases; bases with no gene match: 4. The CDR3 contains 14 residues. Germline CDR1 and CDR2: SGHRS and YFSETQ. CDR3 bases: TGCGCCAGCAGCCCGGGACAGTACACAGATACGCAGTATTTT. As protein: CASSPGQYTDTQYF.

The rearrangement uses TRBV11-2 and TRBJ2-1; tentatively, D is TRBD2 (5 bases). CDR1 and CDR2 (germline): SGHAT, FQNNGV. The CDR3 extends over 13 amino acids. V was cut by 4 bases and J by 4 bases, with 8 bases left in between. The CDR3 loop reads CASSSGTYNEQFF. The CDR3 nucleotides are TGTGCCAGCAGCTCGGGAACTTACAATGAGCAGTTCTTC. The complete variable domain, with remaining parts taken from reference TRBV11-2 and TRBJ2-1, reads EAGVAQSPRYKIIEKRQSVAFWCNPISGHATLYWYQQILGQGPKLLIQFQNNGVVDDSQLPKDRFSAERLKGVDSTLKIQPAKLEDSAVYLCASSSGTYNEQFFGPGTRLTVL.

The chain links TRBV10-3 to TRBJ2-3; 11 bases map to TRBD2. CDR1 ENHRY and CDR2 SYGVKD come from the germline V gene. This CDR3 is built from 16 residues. After removal of 2 bases from V and 2 bases from J, the junction contained 3 bases not matched to a gene. CDR3 amino acids: CAISEGTSGYTDTQYF. CDR3 coding DNA: TGTGCCATCAGTGAGGGGACTAGCGGATACACAGATACGCAGTATTTT.

This chain uses TRBV5-4 with TRBJ2-1; 11 bases match TRBD2. The CDR3 has 14 residues. V was pared by 6 bases and J by 12 bases, with 11 bases of the junction left unmatched. CDR1 is SGHNT, CDR2 YYREEE, per germline (reference sequence). The CDR3: CASTLPGLADPQFF. CDR3 nucleotide sequence: TGTGCCAGCACCCTTCCGGGACTAGCGGACCCGCAGTTCTTC.

The genes are TRBV2 and TRBJ2-3; 7 nucleotides line up with TRBD2. Per germline, CDR1 SNHLY and CDR2 FYNNEI. This CDR3 is 18 amino acids long. Losses at the gene ends were 5 bases for V and 5 bases for J; bases not matched to a gene: 19. The CDR3 loop reads CASSFRSTSAGEEDTQYF. CDR3 in DNA: TGTGCCAGCAGTTTTCGGTCCACAAGCGCGGGAGAGGAAGATACGCAGTATTTT.

The rearrangement links TRBV6-1 to TRBJ1-3; weak D call: TRBD1 (5 bases). V lost 4 bases to trimming and J lost 2 bases, with 15 bases between them. Germline CDR1 reads MNHNS; CDR2 reads SASEGT. This CDR3 is built from 16 residues. For the CDR3, the DNA is TGTGCCAGCAGTGGGAACACAGGTCAGGCTGGAAACACCATATATTTT. This sequence encodes CASSGNTGQAGNTIYF.

This chain uses TRBV7-3 with TRBJ1-1; TRBD1 might be the D (6 bases). Trimming pared 5 bases from V and 6 bases from J, leaving 13 bases between. This CDR3 is built from 13 residues. Germline assignment: CDR1 SGHTA and CDR2 FQGTGA. The CDR3 spells CASSPTGGPEAFF. In nucleotides, the CDR3 is TGTGCCAGCAGCCCGACAGGAGGCCCTGAAGCTTTCTTT.

The chain links TRBV5-8 to TRBJ1-1; the D is unclear. This CDR3 has 13 residues. Germline V gives CDR1 SGHTS, CDR2 YDEGEE. Trimming shortened V by 7 bases and J by 1 base, and 11 bases separated the two germline ends. The CDR3 region is CASPREWNTEAFF. Written as DNA, the CDR3 is TGTGCCAGCCCTCGGGAGTGGAACACTGAAGCTTTCTTT.

This chain connects TRBV7-2 to TRBJ1-2; a weak D match, TRBD1 (6 bases). Trimming removed 6 bases at V and 1 base at J, with 15 bases between. The CDR3 consists of 15 residues. Germline CDR1 SGHTA, CDR2 FQGNSA. DNA of the CDR3: TGTGCCAGCAGACGGGGGGGCCGAGGTAACTATGGCTACACCTTC. It specifies CASRRGGRGNYGYTF.